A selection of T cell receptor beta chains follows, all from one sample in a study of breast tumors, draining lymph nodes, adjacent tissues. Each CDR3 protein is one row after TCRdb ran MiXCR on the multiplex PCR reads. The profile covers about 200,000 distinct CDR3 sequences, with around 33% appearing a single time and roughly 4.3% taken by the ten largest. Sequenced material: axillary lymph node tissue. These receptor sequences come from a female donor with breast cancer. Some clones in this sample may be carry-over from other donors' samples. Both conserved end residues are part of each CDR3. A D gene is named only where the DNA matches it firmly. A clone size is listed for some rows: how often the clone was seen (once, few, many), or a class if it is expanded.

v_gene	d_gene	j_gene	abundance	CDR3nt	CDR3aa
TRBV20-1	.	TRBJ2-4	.	TGCAGTGCTGGCACCGGGACACTAGCCAAAAACATTCAGTACTTC	CSAGTGTLAKNIQYF
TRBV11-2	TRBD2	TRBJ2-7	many	TGTGCCAGCAGCTCCAGCGGGAGGGTCTCCGAGCAGTACTTC	CASSSSGRVSEQYF
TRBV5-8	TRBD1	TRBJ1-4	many	TGTGCCAGCAGCTTATCGACAGGGGCGAATGAAAAACTGTTTTTT	CASSLSTGANEKLFF
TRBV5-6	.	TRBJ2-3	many	TGTGCCAGCAGCTCTCCCTCTGGAGGCGGCGCAGATACGCAGTATTTT	CASSSPSGGGADTQYF
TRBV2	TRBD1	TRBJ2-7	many	TGTGCCAGCAGACAGGGGACCCAATCCTACGAGCAGTACTTC	CASRQGTQSYEQYF
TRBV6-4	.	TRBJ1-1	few	TGTGCCAGCAGTCAATCGACAGTAAGCACTGAAGCTTTCTTT	CASSQSTVSTEAFF
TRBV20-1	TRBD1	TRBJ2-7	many	TGCAGTGCTAGAGATCAGGGAGACAGGGGTCCCGAGCAGTACTTC	CSARDQGDRGPEQYF
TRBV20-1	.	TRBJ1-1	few	TGCAGTGCTAGAGAGGCTCTTGAAGCTTTCTTT	CSAREALEAFF
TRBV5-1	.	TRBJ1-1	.	TGCGCCAGCAGCTTGGACGGGGGGTGGCCGAACACTGAAGCTTTCTTT	CASSLDGGWPNTEAFF
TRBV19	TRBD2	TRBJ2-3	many	TGTGCCAGTAGAAGAACTAGCGGGAGTACAGATACGCAGTATTTT	CASRRTSGSTDTQYF
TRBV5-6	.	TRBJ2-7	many	TGTGCCAGCAGCTGGCGGGACAACTACGAGCAGTACTTT	CASSWRDNYEQYF
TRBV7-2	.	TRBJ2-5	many	TGTGCCAGCAGCTGGCAAGAGACCCAGTACTTC	CASSWQETQYF
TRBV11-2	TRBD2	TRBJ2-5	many	TGTGCCGGCAGCTTAGGCCTAGCGGGAGTGGGTGAGACCCAGTACTTC	CAGSLGLAGVGETQYF
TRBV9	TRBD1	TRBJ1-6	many	TGTGCCAGCAGCGTGGGGACAGTAAATTCACCCCTCCACTTT	CASSVGTVNSPLHF
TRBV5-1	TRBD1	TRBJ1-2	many	TGCGCCAGCAGCTACGGGACAGGAACTAACTATGGCTACACCTTC	CASSYGTGTNYGYTF
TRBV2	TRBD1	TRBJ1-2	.	TGTGCCAGCAATCCCCAGGGGGCAACGTCGCGGGGCTACACCTTC	CASNPQGATSRGYTF
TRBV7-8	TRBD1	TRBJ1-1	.	TGTGCCAGCTCACCGCGGACAGGGATTAGCACTGAAGCTTTCTTT	CASSPRTGISTEAFF
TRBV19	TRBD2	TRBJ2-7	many	TGTGCCAGTAGTCCCAGGACTAGCGGGAGTTCTTCCTACGAGCAGTACTTC	CASSPRTSGSSSYEQYF
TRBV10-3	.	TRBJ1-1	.	TGTGCCATCAGTGACCCAAGCCGACGTCGGGGACGAGTGAACACTGAAGCTTTCTTT	CAISDPSRRRGRVNTEAFF
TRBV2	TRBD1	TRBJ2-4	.	TGTGCCAGCAGTCGACCGGGACAGGTCGGCATTCAGTACTTC	CASSRPGQVGIQYF
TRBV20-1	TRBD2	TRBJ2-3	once	TGCAGTGCTAATTTAGCGGGGCTGGTGTTGTCGGGTACGCAGTATTTT	CSANLAGLVLSGTQYF
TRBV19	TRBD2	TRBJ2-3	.	TGTGCCAGTAGTATAGACCCAGGAGCGGGGGGGCAGACAGATACGCAGTATTTT	CASSIDPGAGGQTDTQYF
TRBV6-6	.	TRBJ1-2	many	TGTGCCAGCAGGGACAGCCTTAACTATGGCTACACCTTC	CASRDSLNYGYTF
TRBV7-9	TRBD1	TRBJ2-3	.	TGTGCCAGCCGCGGACAGGGAACACACACGCACTATTTT	CASRGQGTHTHYF
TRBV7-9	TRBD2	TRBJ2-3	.	TGTGCTAGCAGCTTACTAGCGGGGAATACGCAGTATTTT	CASSLLAGNTQYF
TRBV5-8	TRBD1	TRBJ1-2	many	TGTGCCAGCAGCTTGAGCCTTGGGACAGGCTATGGCTACACCTTC	CASSLSLGTGYGYTF
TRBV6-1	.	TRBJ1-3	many	TGTGCCAGCAGAAGCAGGGGATCCGGAAACACCATATATTTT	CASRSRGSGNTIYF
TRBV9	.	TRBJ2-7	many	TGTGCCAGCAGCGTAGATCTGATGGGGGAGCAGTACTTC	CASSVDLMGEQYF
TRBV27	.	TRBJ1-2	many	TGTGCCAGCAGTAAACAGGGATTTAACTATGGCTACACCTTC	CASSKQGFNYGYTF
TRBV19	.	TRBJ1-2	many	TGTGCCAGTAGTGGACACCGCACGAACTATGGCTACACCTTC	CASSGHRTNYGYTF
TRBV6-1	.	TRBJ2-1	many	TGTGCCAGCAGAAGGGCCCCCTACAATGAGCAGTTCTTC	CASRRAPYNEQFF
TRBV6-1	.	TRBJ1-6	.	TGTGCCAGCAGTGGAGCCCTTTATAATTCACCCCTCCACTTT	CASSGALYNSPLHF
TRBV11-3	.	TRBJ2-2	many	TGTGCCAGCAGCCCGAGACGGAGCGGGGAGCTGTTTTTT	CASSPRRSGELFF
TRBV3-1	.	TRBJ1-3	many	TGTGCCAGCAGCCAAGAGGCTGGAAACACCATATATTTT	CASSQEAGNTIYF
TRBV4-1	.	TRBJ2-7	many	TGCGCCAGCAGCCCGCCTGGATTAGAGTACGAGCAGTACTTC	CASSPPGLEYEQYF
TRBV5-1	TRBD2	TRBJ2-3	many	TGCGCCAGCAGCTGGACTAGCGGGGGGGCGGTAGATACGCAGTATTTT	CASSWTSGGAVDTQYF
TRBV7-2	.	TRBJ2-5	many	TGTGCCAGCAGCCCCCGATCGGACACACCCCAAGAGACCCAGTACTTC	CASSPRSDTPQETQYF
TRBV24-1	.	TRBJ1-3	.	TGTGCCACCAGTGATTCCACAGGGAGGACCATATATTTT	CATSDSTGRTIYF
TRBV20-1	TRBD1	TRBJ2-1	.	TGCAGTGCTAAGACAGGGCTTCTCGATGAGCAGTTCTTC	CSAKTGLLDEQFF
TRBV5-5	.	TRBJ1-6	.	TGCGCCAGCAGCTTGACCACAGCGTCCCCTAATTCACCCCTCCACTTT	CASSLTTASPNSPLHF
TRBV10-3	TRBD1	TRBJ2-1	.	TGTGCCATCAGGCCCGACGAGGGACAGGGTTTCAATGAGCAGTTCTTC	CAIRPDEGQGFNEQFF
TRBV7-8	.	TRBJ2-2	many	TGTGCCAGCGGCTCCCTTCTGGGTATAGGCACCGGGGAGCTGTTTTTT	CASGSLLGIGTGELFF
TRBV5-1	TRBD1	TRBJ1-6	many	TGCGCCAGCAGCTTTGAGGGGGCGAGTTCACCCCTCCACTTT	CASSFEGASSPLHF
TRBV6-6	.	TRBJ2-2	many	TGTGCCAGCAGTTACGGTCACACCGGGGAGCTGTTTTTT	CASSYGHTGELFF
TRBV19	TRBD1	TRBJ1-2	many	TGTGCCAGTAGCCTCTACTCCGGACAGGGGTCCTATGGCTACACCTTC	CASSLYSGQGSYGYTF
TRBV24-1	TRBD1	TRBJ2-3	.	TGTGCCACCAGTGATTCCTGGCCAATCGAGGGGGCTAGAGATCCCCCAGATACGCAGTATTTT	CATSDSWPIEGARDPPDTQYF